These 20 T cell receptor beta chains were all obtained from the same sample, sequenced in a study of T cells in Graves' hyperthyroidism and ophthalmopathy. Authors of the study amplified TCR beta CDR3 regions from RNA transcripts. The TCR CDR3 first-round RT-PCR relied on the HTBI primer set. TCRdb used MiXCR to reprocess the multiplex PCR reads, holding one entry per CDR3 protein. Here the sample spans about 370,000 distinct CDR3 sequences, about 16% being singletons. Material: blood. The receptors were gathered from a woman in her fifties or sixties with Graves' ophthalmopathy.

This clonotype has ten or more counts. The rearrangement uses TRBV7-9 and TRBJ2-3; 9 bases are shared with TRBD2. The trim removed 7 bases at V and 5 bases at J, leaving 7 bases unmatched. The V gene's germline CDR1 is SEHNR and CDR2 FQNEAQ (reference sequence). The CDR3 spans 14 residues. CDR3 amino acids: CASISREGKDTQYF. CDR3 in DNA: TGTGCCAGCATTTCGCGGGAGGGAAAAGATACGCAGTATTTT.

This clonotype occurred many times. The CDR3 nucleotides read TGTGCCAGCAGCTTAGTATCTAGCGGGAGTTACAATGAGCAGTTCTTC. This encodes CASSLVSSGSYNEQFF. V usage is TRBV7-9 and J usage is TRBJ2-1; 10 nucleotides match TRBD2. The CDR3 extends over 16 amino acids. Trimming took 1 base from V and 4 from J; bases not matched to a gene: 4. CDR1 SEHNR and CDR2 FQNEAQ come from the germline V gene (reference sequence). The full variable domain, in which reference TRBV7-9 and TRBJ2-1 provide the parts outside the CDR3, is DTGVSQNPRHKITKRGQNVTFRCDPISEHNRLYWYRQTLGQGPEFLTYFQNEAQLEKSRLLSDRFSAERPKGSFSTLEIQRTEQGDSAMYLCASSLVSSGSYNEQFFGPGTRLTVL.

This clonotype was detected ten times or more. The CDR3 loop is CASSLRNSYNEQFF. The CDR3 coding sequence is TGTGCCAGCAGCTTGAGGAACTCCTACAATGAGCAGTTCTTC. The chain joins TRBV11-2 to TRBJ2-1; D not certain. Germline CDR1 reads SGHAT; CDR2 reads FQNNGV. CDR3 size: 14 residues. V was pared by 3 bases and J by 0 bases, with 6 bases between.

This clonotype was picked up many times. V usage is TRBV7-7 and J usage is TRBJ1-1; D uncertain. CDR1 and CDR2 from the germline V gene are SSHAT and FNYEAQ (reference sequence). The V end lost 3 bases, the J end lost 4 bases, and 9 bases lay between the germline ends. There are 13 residues in the CDR3. The DNA for the CDR3 is TGTGCCAGCAGCTTTGAGTTGGGCACTGAAGCTTTCTTT. It specifies CASSFELGTEAFF.

The chain has TRBV28 and TRBJ2-7; D tentatively fits TRBD1 or TRBD2 (5 bases each). This CDR3 spans 15 amino acids. In germline, CDR1 is MDHEN, CDR2 SYDVKM. V lost 1 base and J lost 3, with 13 bases in between. The CDR3 is CASSLLGPGRYEQYF. DNA for the CDR3: TGTGCCAGCAGTTTATTGGGACCGGGGCGCTACGAGCAGTACTTC.

This clonotype has ten or more counts. The chain links TRBV7-3 to TRBJ2-3; maybe TRBD2 (6 bases). The CDR3 totals 14 residues. V gave up 3 bases and J gave up 5 bases, with 12 bases separating them. From germline, CDR1 is SGHTA and CDR2 FQGTGA. CDR3 loop: CASSLGGRIDTQYF. The CDR3 DNA reads as TGTGCCAGCAGCTTGGGGGGAAGGATAGATACGCAGTATTTT.

This clonotype has only a few counts. V gene TRBV5-6 combines with J gene TRBJ2-1, with 9 bases that match TRBD1. The CDR3 has 18 residues. Per the germline V gene, CDR1 is SGHDT and CDR2 is YYEEEE. J lost 3 bases, V lost 4 bases, and 14 bases had no gene match. The CDR3 spells CASSPSRDRALNYNEQFF. In nucleotides, the CDR3 is TGTGCCAGCAGCCCGTCCCGGGACAGGGCACTAAACTACAATGAGCAGTTCTTC.

This clonotype was detected many times. J is TRBJ2-3 and V is TRBV27, with D possibly TRBD2 on 6 matching bases. Germline CDR1 and CDR2: MNHEY and SMNVEV (reference sequence). Trimming shortened V by 4 bases and J by 2 bases, and 10 bases separated the two germline ends. The CDR3 covers 14 residues. The CDR3 bases are TGTGCCAGCAGTTCCCTGGACTACACAGATACGCAGTATTTT. Residues: CASSSLDYTDTQYF.

This clonotype appeared a few times. The chain recombines TRBV6-1 with TRBJ1-4; D not resolved. V lost 2 bases to trimming and J lost 8 bases, with 15 bases between them. Germline CDR1 is MNHNS and CDR2 is SASEGT. The CDR3 loop spans 15 amino acids. In DNA, the CDR3 is TGTGCCAGCAGTGAAAGAAGAGGCGCTTGGGAAAAACTGTTTTTT. Its translation is CASSERRGAWEKLFF.

This clonotype has a count of ten or more. This chain links TRBV20-1 with TRBJ1-5, with 7 bases identical to TRBD1. This CDR3 spans 14 amino acids. With 6 bases clipped from V and 0 bases from J, the junction kept 5 bases outside the gene matches. CDR1 DFQATT and CDR2 SNEGSKA come from the germline V gene (reference sequence). The CDR3 spells CSAGAGGSNQPQHF. The CDR3 coding sequence is TGCAGTGCCGGGGCAGGGGGTAGCAATCAGCCCCAGCATTTT.

This clonotype was counted a few times. The chain recombines TRBV29-1 with TRBJ1-2; possibly TRBD1 for D (5 bases). CDR3 size: 13 residues. Germline CDR1 reads SQVTM; CDR2 reads ANQGSEA. The V end lost 7 bases, the J end lost 2 bases, and 14 bases lay between the germline ends. CDR3 in DNA: TGCAGCGCCAGGTCAGGGCTAAACTATGGCTACACCTTC. Amino acid sequence: CSARSGLNYGYTF.

This clonotype came up many times. This chain uses TRBV3-1 with TRBJ2-5, with D unclear. Germline loops: CDR1 LGHDT, CDR2 YNNKEL (reference sequence). The CDR3 contains 16 residues. The germline V and J ends were trimmed by 4 bases and 1 base, with 16 bases remaining between them. The CDR3 spells CASSPSLAPTQETQYF. CDR3 DNA: TGTGCCAGCAGCCCTTCTTTGGCCCCCACCCAAGAGACCCAGTACTTC.

By its share, this clonotype is medium-sized. The rearrangement uses TRBV6-1 and TRBJ1-4; TRBD1 aligns across 12 bases. This CDR3 comprises 14 residues. The junction had 8 bases not matched to a gene; V was cut back by 10 bases and J by 8 bases. The germline V gene encodes CDR1 MNHNS and CDR2 SASEGT. For the CDR3, the DNA is TGTGCCACTGGGGTGGGGACAGGGGGCGAAAAACTGTTTTTT. This sequence encodes CATGVGTGGEKLFF.

This clonotype was seen more than once but under ten times. The chain recombines TRBV13 with TRBJ2-1, with D possibly being TRBD2 (7 bases). The germline CDR1 and CDR2 sequences are PRHDT and FYEKMQ (reference sequence). CDR3 size: 18 residues. With 2 bases removed from V and 2 bases from J, the gap between germline ends came to 19 bases. The CDR3 nucleotides are TGTGCCAGCAGCTTAAATCAGGGCGGGGGCTTACCCTACAATGAGCAGTTCTTC. Protein: CASSLNQGGGLPYNEQFF.

In this sample, this clonotype turned up many times. The rearrangement joins TRBV3-1 to TRBJ2-1; 12 bases match TRBD2. This CDR3 has 17 residues. Germline V CDR1 and CDR2: LGHDT, YNNKEL (reference sequence). J gave up 3 bases and V 6 bases, and 9 bases lay outside the gene matches. CDR3 nucleotides: TGTGCCAGCAGACGGACTAGCGGGACAGACGGCTACAATGAGCAGTTCTTC. Translation gives CASRRTSGTDGYNEQFF.

The chain joins TRBV7-9 to TRBJ2-1; 9 bases line up with TRBD2. The V gene end was trimmed by 3 bases and the J gene end by 6 bases; junction bases not matched to a gene: 6. The CDR3 runs to 15 residues. Germline assignment: CDR1 SEHNR and CDR2 FQNEAQ (reference sequence). The CDR3 bases are TGTGCCAGCAGCTTGCTAGCGGGATTAAGCAATGAGCAGTTCTTC. This sequence encodes CASSLLAGLSNEQFF.

This clonotype was recorded at least ten times. V and J are TRBV12-3 or TRBV12-4 and TRBJ2-2; D is uncertain. The length of the CDR3 is 16 residues. V lost 2 bases, J lost 0 bases, and 10 bases lay in between. CDR3 coding DNA: TGTGCCAGCAGTTTACTCCGGACCCCGAACACCGGGGAGCTGTTTTTT. Translated: CASSLLRTPNTGELFF.

The table lists this clonotype with many counts. The CDR3 nucleotides read TGTGCCGCGGTCCGGGACAGGGCCTCCTACGAGCAGTACTTC. Its translation is CAAVRDRASYEQYF. This rearrangement joins TRBV2 to TRBJ2-7; 9 bases fit TRBD1. Per germline, CDR1 SNHLY and CDR2 FYNNEI. V lost 11 bases and J lost 0; bases outside the gene matches: 8. CDR3 length: 14 amino acids.

This clonotype was recorded many times. The chain employs TRBV20-1 and TRBJ2-5, with TRBD2 identical over 7 bases. Trimming at V came to 5 bases and at J to 2 bases, leaving 5 bases not matched to a gene. Germline CDR1 reads DFQATT; CDR2 reads SNEGSKA (reference sequence). The CDR3 length is 13 residues. CDR3 in DNA: TGCAGTGCTCCCACGGGGGGACAAGAGACCCAGTACTTC. Its translation is CSAPTGGQETQYF.

The chain combines TRBV6-2 or TRBV6-3 with TRBJ2-3, with 8 bases matching TRBD2. The CDR3 totals 18 residues. The V and J ends lost 10 bases and 5 bases, in that order; junction bases with no gene match: 23. CDR1 MNHEY and CDR2 SVGEGT come from the germline V gene. CDR3 sequence (DNA): TGTGCCACCACCCCCCACCTCAGGGAGCGGGAGCTGGGAGATACGCAGTATTTT. Translation gives CATTPHLRERELGDTQYF.